Below, 10 T cell receptor beta chains from the same sample are listed, as sequenced in a study of T cell responses to AZD1222 COVID-19 vaccine (dated by TCRdb to the early 2020s). What the time point label conveys for this sample: baseline before first vaccination. Libraries were prepared through the immunoSEQ multiplex PCR assay. This is the immuneACCESS table as TCRdb keeps it, with only in-frame sequences that have V and J called. A part of the clones is gone; compared with another copy, unresolved V genes explain less than half, and the rest is unexplained. This sample lists some 130,000 clones; roughly 88% were detected once. Clones ranked in the top ten supply about 1.5% of the sample. This specimen consisted of peripheral blood, obtained on day 0 of AZD1222 vaccination. The receptors were sampled from an adult in good health.

The chain links TRBV12-3 or TRBV12-4 to TRBJ1-2; 7 bases align to TRBD1. The J segment lost 7 bases and the V segment lost 4 bases, leaving 6 bases of the junction unmatched. The CDR3 is 13 amino acids. The CDR3 region is CASSSTGEGGYTF. The CDR3 coding sequence is TGTGCCAGCAGTTCCACAGGGGAGGGTGGCTACACCTTC.

This chain links TRBV7-9 with TRBJ1-1; D is perhaps TRBD1 (5 bases). From germline, CDR1 is SEHNR and CDR2 FQNEAQ (reference sequence). This CDR3 region has 14 residues. Between the trimmed V and J ends, which lost 5 bases and 1 base, there was a span of 11 bases. In DNA form, the CDR3 reads TGTGCCAGCAGCGCAAGAGGGGCGAACACTGAAGCTTTCTTT. Translating it yields CASSARGANTEAFF.

The chain links TRBV13 to TRBJ1-2; 10 nucleotides agree with TRBD1. Looked up from germline, CDR1 is PRHDT and CDR2 is FYEKMQ (reference sequence). V dropped 5 bases and J dropped 4; count of bases not matched to a gene: 10. The CDR3 is made up of 16 amino acids. CDR3 DNA sequence: TGTGCCAGCAGCCCCCGGGGGACAGGGGACTCCTATGGCTACACCTTC. This sequence encodes CASSPRGTGDSYGYTF.

This clone was counted between two and nine times. This chain uses TRBV5-1 with TRBJ2-5; TRBD1 matches at 9 bases. The germline V gene encodes CDR1 SGHRS and CDR2 YFSETQ. J was trimmed by 5 bases and V by 0 bases; bases with no gene match: 2. This CDR3 is 14 amino acids long. The CDR3: CASSLGTGDETQYF. DNA for the CDR3: TGCGCCAGCAGCTTGGGGACAGGGGACGAGACCCAGTACTTC.

This clone is a singleton in its sample. The chain is built from TRBV14 and TRBJ2-1; a possible D gene is TRBD2 (6 bases). This CDR3 is 15 amino acids long. Germline CDR1 is SGHDN and CDR2 is FVKESK. V lost 4 bases, J lost 4 bases, and 14 bases lay in between. This chain's CDR3 is CASSLPGLPYNEQFF. In DNA, the CDR3 is TGTGCCAGCAGCCTCCCCGGACTACCTTACAATGAGCAGTTCTTC.

V and J are TRBV6-2 or TRBV6-3 and TRBJ1-1, with D unresolved. The V gene lost 2 bases and the J gene lost 0 bases, with 7 bases spanning the gap. Germline V gene sequence: CDR1 MNHEY, CDR2 SVGEGT. The CDR3 is 14 residues long. CDR3 sequence: CASSYRYLNTEAFF. The DNA of the CDR3 is TGTGCCAGCAGTTACCGATACCTGAACACTGAAGCTTTCTTT.

This chain's CDR3 is CASSHYLGGSSYEQYF. The CDR3, as DNA: TGCGCCAGCAGCCACTACCTTGGGGGTAGCTCCTACGAGCAGTACTTC. V and J are TRBV4-1 and TRBJ2-7; D might be TRBD1 or TRBD2, each matching 5 bases. The CDR3 runs 16 residues. Germline CDR1 is MGHRA and CDR2 is YSYEKL. Trimming cost V 3 bases and J 0 bases, with 15 bases left between them.

The chain combines TRBV7-2 with TRBJ1-2, with a tentative D call TRBD1 (6 bases). Trimming cost V 3 bases and J 8 bases, with 16 bases left between them. This CDR3 has 14 residues. CDR1 SGHTA and CDR2 FQGNSA come from the germline V gene. The CDR3 DNA sequence: TGTGCCAGCAGCTTTGGGTTGCAGGGGAGAGGCTACACCTTC. Protein sequence: CASSFGLQGRGYTF.

The V and J genes are TRBV27 and TRBJ1-1; tentatively, D is TRBD1 (5 bases). Trimming left V 3 bases short and J 1 base short, with 18 bases between. This CDR3 comprises 17 residues. Germline values: CDR1 MNHEY, CDR2 SMNVEV (reference sequence). As DNA, the CDR3 is TGTGCCAGCAGTTTTTCCCGACCGGGGCGCGCGAACACTGAAGCTTTCTTT. Its protein product is CASSFSRPGRANTEAFF.

This chain links TRBV4-2 with TRBJ2-7, with D tentatively TRBD2 (6 bases). Trimming took off 1 base at V and 3 bases at J, with 19 bases between the two ends. The CDR3 consists of 17 residues. Germline assignment: CDR1 LGHNA and CDR2 YNFKEQ. The CDR3 DNA is TGTGCCAGCAGCCAAGGGGTCGCAGGGAACGGGGGCTACGAGCAGTACTTC. Amino acid sequence: CASSQGVAGNGGYEQYF.